The 28 T cell receptor beta chains listed next were all sequenced from one sample in a study of beta chain features in type 1 diabetes. Expressed TCRB transcripts were sequenced because the entire RNA isolate underwent reverse transcription. The repertoire was sequenced with immunoSEQ multiplex PCR; TCRdb's copy has only in-frame clones and lacks some. The repertoire consists of roughly 610,000 clones, with about a sixth occurring once and the leading ten covering about 0.086%. Sequencing was done on a sample of naive CD4+ T cells from blood. Source of these receptors: a man aged 18 to 29 in good health.

This clone was observed a few times. The J gene is TRBJ2-3, the V gene TRBV4-3; D is perhaps TRBD2 (5 bases). This CDR3 spans 16 amino acids. V lost 3 bases, J lost 6 bases, and 19 bases lay in between. Per the germline V gene, CDR1 is LGHNA and CDR2 is YSLEER. CDR3 sequence reads: CASSHTGRRLSDTQYF. CDR3 sequence (DNA): TGCGCCAGCAGCCACACCGGACGGAGGTTATCGGATACGCAGTATTTT.

The chain carries TRBV28 and TRBJ1-5, with a possible D match to TRBD1 (5 bases). CDR1 and CDR2 from the germline V gene are MDHEN and SYDVKM. Trimming removed 6 bases from V and 6 bases from J, with 18 bases in between. This CDR3 spans 15 amino acids. This chain's CDR3 is CASRTDRGATQPQHF. For the CDR3, the DNA is TGTGCCAGCAGGACCGACCGTGGGGCTACTCAGCCCCAGCATTTT.

The chain links TRBV21-1 to TRBJ1-2. TRBV21-1 is a recognized pseudogene. The CDR3 contains 13 residues. CDR3 sequence: CASKRPVTYGYTF. The CDR3 DNA reads as TGTGCCAGCAAAAGACCGGTAACCTATGGCTACACCTTC.

The V call is TRBV9, the J call TRBJ2-2; D tentatively reads TRBD1 or TRBD2 (6 bases each). The V gene lost 7 bases and the J gene lost 4 bases, with 11 bases spanning the gap. This CDR3 is 13 amino acids long. The germline gives CDR1 SGDLS, CDR2 YYNGEE. The CDR3 reads CASDRRGTGELFF. DNA of the CDR3: TGTGCCAGCGACAGGCGGGGCACCGGGGAGCTGTTTTTT.

Concerning this clone itself: This sample includes further DNA sequences coding for the same CDR3. The chain couples TRBV29-1 to TRBJ2-7; D perhaps matches TRBD1 (6 bases). This CDR3 is built from 14 residues. Trimming shortened V by 1 base and J by 4 bases, and 14 bases separated the two germline ends. Germline V CDR1 and CDR2: SQVTM, ANQGSEA. The CDR3 nucleotides read TGCAGCGTTGAAGGGGGGCGCGGGCCTTACGAGCAGTACTTC. It specifies CSVEGGRGPYEQYF.

This clone came up a few times. The rearrangement joins TRBV4-1 to TRBJ2-5, with TRBD2 as a possible D gene (5 bases). Germline values: CDR1 MGHRA, CDR2 YSYEKL. The ends were cut back, 0 bases at V and 5 bases at J, with 13 bases in the middle. The CDR3 loop spans 15 amino acids. The CDR3 loop is CASSQDGTRRETQYF. CDR3 nucleotides: TGCGCCAGCAGCCAAGATGGAACTAGGCGTGAGACCCAGTACTTC.

The chain employs TRBV18 and TRBJ2-7; D unclear. Trimming pared 3 bases from V and 4 bases from J, leaving 7 bases between. From germline, CDR1 is KGHSH and CDR2 LQKENI. CDR3 size: 12 residues. CDR3 protein: CASSPDGYEQYF. In nucleotides, the CDR3 is TGTGCCAGCTCACCCGACGGTTACGAGCAGTACTTC.

This chain connects TRBV2 to TRBJ2-2; 7 bases are a match to TRBD2. V trimming: 5 bases; J trimming: 3 bases; junction bases outside the gene matches: 6. CDR3 length: 15 residues. Germline V gives CDR1 SNHLY, CDR2 FYNNEI. The CDR3 is CASSYRGRDTGELFF. The CDR3 nucleotides are TGTGCCAGCAGTTACAGAGGGAGGGACACCGGGGAGCTGTTTTTT.

In this sample, this clone turned up a few times. The gene calls are TRBV14 and TRBJ2-7; a possible D gene is TRBD2 (6 bases). The germline CDR1 and CDR2 sequences are SGHDN and FVKESK. The V and J ends lost 0 bases and 2 bases respectively, with 20 bases between them. The CDR3 is made up of 18 amino acids. In DNA form, the CDR3 reads TGTGCCAGCAGCCAAGATAGGGCGCGACTAGGCGAGACCTACGAGCAGTACTTC. This codes for CASSQDRARLGETYEQYF.

This clone was counted only a few times. This chain connects TRBV9 to TRBJ2-2; D is perhaps TRBD1 (6 bases). Trimming cost V 4 bases and J 3 bases, with 13 bases left between them. The CDR3 covers 15 residues. Germline V gene sequence: CDR1 SGDLS, CDR2 YYNGEE. The CDR3 region is CASSPQGSHTGELFF. The CDR3 bases are TGTGCCAGCAGCCCGCAGGGGAGTCACACCGGGGAGCTGTTTTTT.

The chain joins TRBV9 to TRBJ2-1; TRBD2 matches 8 bases. Germline lookup yields CDR1 SGDLS and CDR2 YYNGEE. J lost 2 bases, V lost 3 bases, and 7 bases had no gene match. This CDR3 is built from 16 residues. CDR3 in DNA: TGTGCCAGCAGCGCACGACTAGCGCCAGCCTACAATGAGCAGTTCTTC. Its protein is CASSARLAPAYNEQFF.

This clone was picked up a small number of times. The chain's CDR3 is CASSPRLIGGKNTEAFF. The CDR3 bases are TGTGCCAGCTCACCCCGACTCATAGGCGGGAAGAACACTGAAGCTTTCTTT. The gene calls are TRBV18 and TRBJ1-1; D is unclear. V shed 3 bases and J shed 1 base, with 18 bases lying between them. Germline V lookup: CDR1 KGHSH, CDR2 LQKENI. The CDR3 consists of 17 residues.

This chain connects TRBV7-3 to TRBJ2-1, with 7 bases fitting TRBD1. The V segment lost 6 bases and the J segment 0 bases; nucleotides outside the gene matches: 8. Germline values: CDR1 SGHTA, CDR2 FQGTGA. This CDR3 region has 16 residues. The CDR3 protein is CASSTRTGRSYNEQFF. CDR3 sequence (DNA): TGTGCCAGCAGTACTAGGACAGGCCGCTCCTACAATGAGCAGTTCTTC.

In its sample, this clone was seen a few times. The V gene is TRBV19, the J gene TRBJ2-1, with 12 positions matching TRBD2. Germline V lookup: CDR1 LNHDA, CDR2 SQIVND (reference sequence). V trimming: 5 bases; J trimming: 10 bases; junction bases outside the gene matches: 9. The CDR3 is made up of 15 amino acids. CDR3 region: CASSGASGRAEEQFF. The CDR3 nucleotides read TGTGCCAGTAGTGGTGCTAGCGGGAGGGCCGAGGAGCAGTTCTTC.

J is TRBJ1-1 and V is TRBV10-3, with 7 bases matching TRBD1. CDR1 is ENHRY and CDR2 is SYGVKD in the germline V gene. This CDR3 spans 13 amino acids. Trimming removed 4 bases from V and 6 bases from J; junction bases left unmatched: 5. The CDR3 bases are TGTGCCATCAGTGGATTACAGGGGTCTGAAGCTTTCTTT. Its translation is CAISGLQGSEAFF.

CDR3: CASSQARGPRQSSPAKVAQYF. The DNA of the CDR3 is TGTGCCAGCAGCCAAGCCAGGGGACCTCGTCAATCCTCCCCCGCCAAAGTCGCCCAGTACTTC. The gene calls are TRBV4-2 and TRBJ2-5; TRBD1 might be the D (6 bases). The V gene's germline CDR1 is LGHNA and CDR2 YNFKEQ. This CDR3 region has 21 residues. With 1 base removed from V and 9 bases from J, the gap between germline ends came to 36 bases.

This clone was seen only a few times. The chain joins TRBV5-1 to TRBJ1-1; D unresolved. Germline V gene data show CDR1 as SGHRS and CDR2 as YFSETQ. There are 15 residues in the CDR3. V was cut by 0 bases and J by 1 base, with 10 bases left in between. In DNA, the CDR3 is TGCGCCAGCAGCTTGGAGGGCAGGAAGAACACTGAAGCTTTCTTT. This codes for CASSLEGRKNTEAFF. Variable domain in full (rest from reference TRBV5-1 and TRBJ1-1): KAGVTQTPRYLIKTRGQQVTLSCSPISGHRSVSWYQQTPGQGLQFLFEYFSETQRNKGNFPGRFSGRQFSNSRSEMNVSTLELGDSALYLCASSLEGRKNTEAFFGQGTRLTVV.

The rearrangement links TRBV4-2 to TRBJ2-7, with 7 bases identical to TRBD1. The CDR3 contains 13 residues. The germline V gene encodes CDR1 LGHNA and CDR2 YNFKEQ. Trimming took 2 bases from V and 3 from J; bases not matched to a gene: 1. This CDR3 is CASSQRQGYEQYF. The CDR3, as DNA: TGTGCCAGCAGCCAAAGACAGGGCTACGAGCAGTACTTC.

This clone came up a few times. Other DNA sequences within the sample encode an identical CDR3. The chain combines TRBV7-9 with TRBJ2-1; D is unclear. This CDR3 spans 14 amino acids. Trimming left V 5 bases short and J 2 bases short, with 10 bases between. CDR1 is SEHNR and CDR2 is FQNEAQ in the germline V gene (reference sequence). In DNA form, the CDR3 reads TGTGCCAGCAGCCCCACTGGCGCCTACAATGAGCAGTTCTTC. It yields the protein CASSPTGAYNEQFF.

The chain has TRBV5-6 and TRBJ2-3; D remains unclear. V was clipped by 0 bases and J by 5 bases, with 13 bases between them. The CDR3 runs to 15 residues. Per germline, CDR1 SGHDT and CDR2 YYEEEE. CDR3 region: CASSLVPGWEDTQYF. The CDR3 DNA sequence: TGTGCCAGCAGCTTGGTTCCCGGGTGGGAAGATACGCAGTATTTT.

The chain employs TRBV28 and TRBJ1-2; 7 positions match TRBD1. Germline CDR1 reads MDHEN; CDR2 reads SYDVKM. There are 16 residues in the CDR3. V dropped 2 bases and J dropped 5; count of bases not matched to a gene: 11. CDR3 residues: CASSLPTGQDMYGYTF. The CDR3 DNA is TGTGCCAGCAGTTTACCCACAGGACAGGACATGTATGGCTACACCTTC.

This clone appeared a few times. The chain couples TRBV10-3 to TRBJ2-5; the match to TRBD1 covers 8 bases. CDR3 size: 15 residues. Germline V gene data show CDR1 as ENHRY and CDR2 as SYGVKD. The V segment lost 2 bases and the J segment 5 bases; nucleotides outside the gene matches: 7. CDR3 DNA sequence: TGTGCCATCAGTGAGAACAGGGGGATGTGGGAGACCCAGTACTTC. This codes for CAISENRGMWETQYF.

This rearrangement joins TRBV10-3 to TRBJ1-5, with 7 positions matching TRBD1. The V gene end was trimmed by 4 bases and the J gene end by 1 base; junction bases not matched to a gene: 4. The CDR3 length is 15 residues. The germline V gene has CDR1 ENHRY and CDR2 SYGVKD. The DNA of the CDR3 is TGTGCCATCAGTGCCTCGGGACAGAGCAATCAGCCCCAGCATTTT. As protein: CAISASGQSNQPQHF.

This sequence joins TRBV30 and TRBJ1-2; TRBD1 aligns across 10 bases. The germline V gene encodes CDR1 GTSNPN and CDR2 SVGIG (reference sequence). This CDR3 is built from 15 residues. Trimming cost V 2 bases and J 4 bases; bases outside gene matches: 7. The CDR3 reads CAWSTRDRGFYGYTF. The DNA of the CDR3 is TGTGCCTGGAGTACCCGGGACAGGGGTTTCTATGGCTACACCTTC.

This rearrangement joins TRBV28 to TRBJ1-1; tentatively, D is TRBD1 (6 bases). The length of the CDR3 is 15 residues. Deletions cut 5 bases from V and 1 base from J, with 14 bases between. Looked up from germline, CDR1 is MDHEN and CDR2 is SYDVKM. The CDR3 here is CASSQGTHSNTEAFF. The CDR3, as DNA: TGTGCCAGCAGTCAGGGGACACATTCGAACACTGAAGCTTTCTTT.

This chain links TRBV6-6 with TRBJ1-5; D remains unclear. CDR3 length equals 13 residues. CDR1 and CDR2 (germline): MNHNY, SVGAGI (reference sequence). V was pared by 4 bases and J by 2 bases, with 6 bases between. This chain's CDR3 is CASSSAGNQPQHF. The CDR3 DNA is TGTGCCAGCAGTTCGGCAGGCAATCAGCCCCAGCATTTT.

V usage is TRBV7-2 and J usage is TRBJ2-7; 9 bases fit TRBD1. The CDR3 is 15 residues long. V was clipped by 5 bases and J by 4 bases; unmatched bases: 9. Germline-derived CDR1 and CDR2 are SGHTA and FQGNSA. In DNA, the CDR3 is TGTGCCAGCAGCCCGCGGACAGGGGCGGGATACGAGCAGTACTTC. Amino acids: CASSPRTGAGYEQYF.

This chain links TRBV28 with TRBJ1-3; maybe TRBD1 (6 bases). The CDR3 is made up of 17 amino acids. Between the trimmed V and J ends, which lost 5 bases and 3 bases, there was a span of 20 bases. CDR1 and CDR2 (germline): MDHEN, SYDVKM. The DNA of the CDR3 is TGTGCCAGCAGTACTCGTCAGGGGACGGTTGGTGGAAACACCATATATTTT. It codes for CASSTRQGTVGGNTIYF. Together with reference TRBV28 and TRBJ1-3, the CDR3 gives the full variable domain: DVKVTQSSRYLVKRTGEKVFLECVQDMDHENMFWYRQDPGLGLRLIYFSYDVKMKEKGDIPEGYSVSREKKERFSLILESASTNQTSMYLCASSTRQGTVGGNTIYFGEGSWLTVV.